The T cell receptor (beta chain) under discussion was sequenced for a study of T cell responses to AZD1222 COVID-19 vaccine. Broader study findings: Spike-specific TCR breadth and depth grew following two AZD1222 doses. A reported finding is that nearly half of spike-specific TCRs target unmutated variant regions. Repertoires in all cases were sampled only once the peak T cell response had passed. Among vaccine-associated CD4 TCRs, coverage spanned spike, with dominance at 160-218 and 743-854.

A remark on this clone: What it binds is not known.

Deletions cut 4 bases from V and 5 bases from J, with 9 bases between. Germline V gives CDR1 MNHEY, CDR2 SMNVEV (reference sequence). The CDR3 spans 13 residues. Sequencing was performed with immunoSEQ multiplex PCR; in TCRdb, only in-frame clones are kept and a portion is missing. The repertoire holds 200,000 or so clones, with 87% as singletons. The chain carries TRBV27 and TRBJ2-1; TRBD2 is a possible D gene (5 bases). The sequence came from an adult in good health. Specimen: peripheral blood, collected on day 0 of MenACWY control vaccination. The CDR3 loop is CASSYGNDNEQFF. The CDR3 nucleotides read TGTGCCAGCAGTTACGGGAACGACAATGAGCAGTTCTTC.